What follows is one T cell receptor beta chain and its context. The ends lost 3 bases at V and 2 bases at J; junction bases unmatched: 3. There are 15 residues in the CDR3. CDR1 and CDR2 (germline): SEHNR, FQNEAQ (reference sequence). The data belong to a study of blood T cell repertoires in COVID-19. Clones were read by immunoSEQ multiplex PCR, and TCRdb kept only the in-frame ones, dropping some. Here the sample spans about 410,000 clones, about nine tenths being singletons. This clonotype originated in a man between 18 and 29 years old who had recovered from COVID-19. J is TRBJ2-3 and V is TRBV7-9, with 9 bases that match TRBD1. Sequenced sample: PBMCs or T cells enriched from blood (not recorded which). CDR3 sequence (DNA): TGTGCCAGCAGCTTCGGGGACAGGGACACAGATACGCAGTATTTT. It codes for CASSFGDRDTDTQYF. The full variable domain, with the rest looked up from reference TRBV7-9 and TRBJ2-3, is DTGVSQNPRHKITKRGQNVTFRCDPISEHNRLYWYRQTLGQGPEFLTYFQNEAQLEKSRLLSDRFSAERPKGSFSTLEIQRTEQGDSAMYLCASSFGDRDTDTQYFGPGTRLTVL.